The 10 T cell receptor beta chains below were found in one sample sequenced in a study of cytomegalovirus exposure and HLA in healthy donors. TCRdb keeps only in-frame clones here, not all; method: immunoSEQ multiplex PCR. The profile shows some 86,000 clones, 93% of them singletons. Input material: PBMCs. The receptors shown here come from a woman in her twenties or thirties in good health and CMV-seronegative.

The rearrangement links TRBV5-6 to TRBJ2-1, with D unclear. This CDR3 has 14 amino acids. V was clipped by 0 bases and J by 3 bases, with 7 bases between them. The germline V gene has CDR1 SGHDT and CDR2 YYEEEE. The CDR3 DNA reads TGTGCCAGCAGCTTGGGTTCCCGCTACAATGAGCAGTTCTTC. Translated, it gives CASSLGSRYNEQFF.

J is TRBJ1-4 and V is TRBV5-1; no firm D call. The CDR3 spans 13 residues. Trimming took off 3 bases at V and 7 bases at J, with 10 bases between the two ends. Germline V gene lookup returns CDR1 SGHRS and CDR2 YFSETQ. For the CDR3, the DNA is TGCGCCAGCAGCTCCCAGGTCGGTGAAAAACTGTTTTTT. The encoded protein is CASSSQVGEKLFF.

V and J are TRBV27 and TRBJ2-7; 8 nucleotides agree with TRBD1. Trimming took 6 bases from V and 2 from J; bases not matched to a gene: 3. CDR1 MNHEY and CDR2 SMNVEV come from the germline V gene (reference sequence). This CDR3 region has 13 residues. The CDR3 DNA reads TGTGCCAGCAGCGGGACAGGAGCCTACGAGCAGTACTTC. Translation: CASSGTGAYEQYF.

The chain links TRBV6-5 to TRBJ1-2; 10 bases align to TRBD1. Germline V gene sequence: CDR1 MNHEY, CDR2 SVGAGI. This CDR3 is 15 amino acids long. Trimming at V came to 2 bases and at J to 7 bases, leaving 7 bases not matched to a gene. The CDR3 DNA is TGTGCCAGCAGTTACCTAGACAGGGGGCAACGTGGCTACACCTTC. Translation: CASSYLDRGQRGYTF.

The chain couples TRBV6-4 to TRBJ2-3; D not resolved. Trimming left V 4 bases short and J 5 bases short, with 13 bases between. The CDR3 extends over 14 amino acids. Germline V gene data show CDR1 as MRHNA and CDR2 as SNTAGT. This CDR3 reads CASSVESSGDTQYF. The DNA of the CDR3 is TGTGCCAGCAGTGTAGAGTCTTCGGGAGATACGCAGTATTTT.

This chain uses TRBV6-5 with TRBJ2-7; 8 nucleotides line up with TRBD1. Germline V gives CDR1 MNHEY, CDR2 SVGAGI. With V trimmed by 2 bases and J by 3 bases, 0 bases remained unmatched. The CDR3 extends over 13 amino acids. The CDR3 spells CASSYGTGYEQYF. DNA of the CDR3: TGTGCCAGCAGTTACGGGACAGGCTACGAGCAGTACTTC.

The chain is built from TRBV5-1 and TRBJ2-3; D is possibly TRBD2 (5 bases). The CDR3 runs to 15 residues. The V gene lost 4 bases and the J gene lost 0 bases, with 12 bases spanning the gap. CDR1 is SGHRS, CDR2 YFSETQ, per germline. This CDR3 reads CASSLSGDSTDTQYF. CDR3 bases: TGCGCCAGCAGCCTAAGCGGAGATAGCACAGATACGCAGTATTTT.

V gene TRBV30 combines with J gene TRBJ2-2, with a weak D call TRBD1 (6 bases). Trimming shortened V by 5 bases and J by 9 bases, and 19 bases separated the two germline ends. This CDR3 spans 14 amino acids. Germline V gene data show CDR1 as GTSNPN and CDR2 as SVGIG (reference sequence). This CDR3 is CAWEPGHRIRELFF. The CDR3 region has the DNA TGTGCCTGGGAGCCGGGACACCGCATCAGGGAGCTGTTTTTT.

The CDR3 region has the DNA TGCGCCAGCAGTTGTCAAAACGGGACAGGGCATGGCTACACCTTC. It translates to CASSCQNGTGHGYTF. The chain links TRBV23-1 to TRBJ1-2, with 9 positions matching TRBD1. TRBV23-1 is marked as an open reading frame, function uncertain. The CDR3 has 15 amino acids. The V gene end was trimmed by 5 bases and the J gene end by 6 bases; junction bases not matched to a gene: 10.

The V and J genes are TRBV5-4 and TRBJ1-1; D is possibly TRBD1 (5 bases). CDR3 size: 14 residues. Germline CDR1 and CDR2: SGHNT and YYREEE (reference sequence). Trimming took off 4 bases at V and 7 bases at J, with 17 bases between the two ends. The CDR3 spells CASSVTRDRIEAFF. CDR3 DNA: TGTGCCAGCAGCGTAACACGAGACAGAATTGAAGCTTTCTTT.